These 22 T cell receptor beta chains were all obtained from the same sample, sequenced in a study of control samples from healthy donors and cancer patients. Using immunoSEQ multiplex PCR, the repertoire was profiled, and TCRdb retains in-frame clones only, with some absent. The table shows 170,000 or so clones, with 90% to 95% occurring only once. The specimen was blood. The source is a woman under 30 in good health.

V is TRBV3-1 (or the pseudogene TRBV3-2) and J is TRBJ1-1; weak D call: TRBD1 (5 bases). The CDR3 spans 15 residues. Germline CDR1 is LGHDT and CDR2 is YNNKEL (reference sequence). Trimming took 1 base from V and 4 from J, leaving 13 bases between them. The CDR3 DNA sequence: TGTGCCAGCAGCCAAGCCCTCGGGGGGGGCACTGAAGCTTTCTTT. This encodes CASSQALGGGTEAFF.

The J gene is TRBJ2-3, the V gene TRBV6-1; the D gene is possibly TRBD1 (6 bases). CDR3 length equals 16 residues. The germline V and J ends were trimmed by 2 bases and 0 bases, with 12 bases remaining between them. Germline-derived CDR1 and CDR2 are MNHNS and SASEGT. DNA of the CDR3: TGTGCCAGCAGTGAACCGGACAGATGGAGCACAGATACGCAGTATTTT. It translates to CASSEPDRWSTDTQYF.

The rearrangement uses TRBV7-9 and TRBJ1-4, with D hard to call. The CDR3 has 14 amino acids. Trimming cost V 1 base and J 2 bases, with 5 bases left between them. CDR1 and CDR2 from the germline V gene are SEHNR and FQNEAQ (reference sequence). The CDR3 is CASSLDATNEKLFF. Written as DNA, the CDR3 is TGTGCCAGCAGCTTAGACGCGACTAATGAAAAACTGTTTTTT. Supplemented by reference TRBV7-9 and TRBJ1-4, the full variable domain reads DTGVSQNPRHKITKRGQNVTFRCDPISEHNRLYWYRQTLGQGPEFLTYFQNEAQLEKSRLLSDRFSAERPKGSFSTLEIQRTEQGDSAMYLCASSLDATNEKLFFGSGTQLSVL.

CDR3 in amino acids: CASSPAIWLGAFF. The CDR3 nucleotides are TGTGCCAGCAGCCCTGCAATCTGGCTAGGAGCTTTCTTT. V and J are TRBV28 and TRBJ1-1, with D unclear. Per the germline V gene, CDR1 is MDHEN and CDR2 is SYDVKM. V lost 6 bases to trimming and J lost 10 bases, with 18 bases between them. This CDR3 has 13 residues.

The chain joins TRBV11-2 to TRBJ1-3; TRBD1 might be the D (6 bases). The V gene's germline CDR1 is SGHAT and CDR2 FQNNGV. The CDR3 runs 16 residues. Trimming shortened V by 5 bases and J by 0 bases, and 14 bases separated the two germline ends. CDR3 nucleotide sequence: TGTGCCAGCAGCACCATTTGGGGGGCCTCTGGAAACACCATATATTTT. Its protein product is CASSTIWGASGNTIYF.

This clone was seen a single time. V is TRBV5-1 and J is TRBJ2-1; the match to TRBD2 covers 8 bases. Germline loops: CDR1 SGHRS, CDR2 YFSETQ. The CDR3 is 16 amino acids. The ends lost 4 bases at V and 9 bases at J; junction bases unmatched: 15. The CDR3 loop is CASSLLAAIEGGEQFF. CDR3 nucleotides: TGCGCCAGCAGCCTACTAGCGGCCATAGAGGGGGGTGAGCAGTTCTTC. Combining the CDR3 with reference TRBV5-1 and TRBJ2-1 gives the whole variable domain KAGVTQTPRYLIKTRGQQVTLSCSPISGHRSVSWYQQTPGQGLQFLFEYFSETQRNKGNFPGRFSGRQFSNSRSEMNVSTLELGDSALYLCASSLLAAIEGGEQFFGPGTRLTVL.

The chain uses TRBV19 and TRBJ2-6; 9 bases agree with TRBD1. The V gene's germline CDR1 is LNHDA and CDR2 SQIVND (reference sequence). The junction had 10 bases not matched to a gene; V was cut back by 7 bases and J by 3 bases. This CDR3 region has 17 residues. The CDR3 DNA follows: TGTGCCAGTACCCTGGGACAGGGTACGTTTGGGGCCAACGTCCTGACTTTC. This encodes CASTLGQGTFGANVLTF.

A few counts support this clone. The chain carries TRBV3-1 (or the pseudogene TRBV3-2) and TRBJ1-2; 8 positions match TRBD1. CDR3 length: 13 residues. Germline V gene sequence: CDR1 LGHDT, CDR2 YNNKEL (reference sequence). With V trimmed by 6 bases and J by 7 bases, 7 bases remained unmatched. The CDR3 nucleotides read TGTGCCAGCAGGATGGACAGGGCGAGTGGCTACACCTTC. Translation: CASRMDRASGYTF.

The rearrangement joins TRBV20-1 to TRBJ1-1; D is ambiguous. V shed 3 bases and J shed 0 bases, with 2 bases lying between them. Germline CDR1 and CDR2: DFQATT and SNEGSKA (reference sequence). The length of the CDR3 is 11 residues. The CDR3 DNA is TGCAGTGCTAGTTTGAACACTGAAGCTTTCTTT. Translating gives CSASLNTEAFF.

The chain uses TRBV3-1 (or the pseudogene TRBV3-2) and TRBJ1-1, with TRBD1 as a possible D gene (5 bases). The V gene lost 2 bases and the J gene lost 9 bases, with 13 bases spanning the gap. The V gene's germline CDR1 is LGHDT and CDR2 YNNKEL (reference sequence). This CDR3 has 13 residues. The CDR3 sequence: CASSQLNPGQAFF. The CDR3 coding sequence is TGTGCCAGCAGCCAACTCAATCCGGGGCAAGCTTTCTTT.

This chain uses TRBV6-5 with TRBJ1-4, with TRBD1 identical over 10 bases. The V and J ends lost 4 bases and 7 bases, in that order; junction bases with no gene match: 6. Germline lookup yields CDR1 MNHEY and CDR2 SVGAGI. The CDR3 has 15 residues. DNA of the CDR3: TGTGCCAGCAGTTTCAGGACAGGGGGTTCTGAAAAACTGTTTTTT. This encodes CASSFRTGGSEKLFF.

The chain recombines TRBV11-3 with TRBJ1-6; D gene unclear. CDR1 and CDR2 (germline): SGHNT, YENEEA. Trimming took 4 bases from V and 2 from J, leaving 6 bases between them. This CDR3 has 14 residues. CDR3 loop: CASSWSTYNSPLHF. CDR3 nucleotides: TGTGCCAGCAGCTGGTCAACCTATAATTCACCCCTCCACTTT.

The chain has TRBV12-1 and TRBJ2-6. TRBV12-1 is an annotated pseudogene. The length of the CDR3 is 13 residues. This CDR3 is CASSYPGANVLTF. The CDR3, as DNA: TGTGCCAGCAGCTACCCTGGGGCCAACGTCCTGACTTTC.

J is TRBJ2-7 and V is TRBV28, with D possibly TRBD1 on 6 matching bases. The CDR3 is 14 amino acids. V was clipped by 5 bases and J by 6 bases, with 17 bases between them. From germline, CDR1 is MDHEN and CDR2 SYDVKM. The CDR3 reads CASSQQGIPVEQYF. DNA of the CDR3: TGTGCCAGCAGTCAACAGGGAATTCCGGTCGAGCAGTACTTC.

The V gene is TRBV10-3, the J gene TRBJ2-7, with 7 bases aligning to TRBD1. The CDR3 covers 15 residues. V gave up 2 bases and J gave up 5 bases; unmatched junction bases: 9. In germline, CDR1 is ENHRY, CDR2 SYGVKD. CDR3 sequence: CAISEIFGQAHEQYF. Written as DNA, the CDR3 is TGTGCCATCAGTGAGATATTCGGACAGGCCCACGAGCAGTACTTC.

CDR3 region: CASRAGVTGFYGYTF. CDR3 in DNA: TGCGCCAGCAGGGCTGGGGTGACAGGGTTCTATGGCTACACCTTC. The V and J genes are TRBV5-1 and TRBJ1-2, with TRBD1 identical over 7 bases. Germline V gene sequence: CDR1 SGHRS, CDR2 YFSETQ. This CDR3 is built from 15 residues. J was trimmed by 4 bases and V by 5 bases; bases with no gene match: 11.

The rearrangement uses TRBV2 and TRBJ1-1, with a weak D call TRBD1 (6 bases). With 6 bases removed from V and 11 bases from J, the gap between germline ends came to 10 bases. In germline, CDR1 is SNHLY, CDR2 FYNNEI. The CDR3 sequence is 10 residues long. CDR3 DNA: TGTGCCAGCAGCACAGGGCGGGCTTTCTTT. Translated, it gives CASSTGRAFF.

This clone was picked up one time. Other DNA sequences in this sample translate to the same CDR3. The chain has TRBV5-1 and TRBJ2-5; D uncertain. Germline V CDR1 and CDR2: SGHRS, YFSETQ. V dropped 2 bases and J dropped 4 bases, with 3 bases sitting between them. This CDR3 contains 11 residues. DNA of the CDR3: TGCGCCAGCAGCTTTAGAGAGACCCAGTACTTC. Translating it yields CASSFRETQYF.

The chain uses TRBV5-1 and TRBJ2-3, with 12 nucleotides matching TRBD2. V lost 0 bases to trimming and J lost 0 bases; unmatched junction nucleotides: 2. Germline CDR1 reads SGHRS; CDR2 reads YFSETQ. This CDR3 comprises 17 residues. For the CDR3, the DNA is TGCGCCAGCAGCTTGGGTGGGACTAGCGGGAGCACAGATACGCAGTATTTT. This sequence encodes CASSLGGTSGSTDTQYF.

CDR3 sequence reads: CASSSIGTAISGANVLTF. In DNA, the CDR3 is TGTGCCAGTAGTAGTATCGGGACGGCGATCTCTGGGGCCAACGTCCTGACTTTC. This rearrangement joins TRBV19 to TRBJ2-6; D may match TRBD1 or TRBD2 (5 bases each). CDR3 length: 18 residues. Trimming stripped 4 bases from V and 0 bases from J, with 16 bases between. In germline, CDR1 is LNHDA, CDR2 SQIVND (reference sequence).

This chain joins TRBV9 and TRBJ2-1; 7 bases line up with TRBD2. The CDR3 covers 13 residues. Germline CDR1 SGDLS, CDR2 YYNGEE. Trimming took 4 bases from V and 7 from J; bases not matched to a gene: 5. The CDR3 nucleotides are TGTGCCAGCAGCCTAGGGAGGGCGAATGAGCAGTTCTTC. It encodes CASSLGRANEQFF. Filled out from reference TRBV9 and TRBJ2-1, the complete variable domain reads DSGVTQTPKHLITATGQRVTLRCSPRSGDLSVYWYQQSLDQGLQFLIQYYNGEERAKGNILERFSAQQFPDLHSELNLSSLELGDSALYFCASSLGRANEQFFGPGTRLTVL.

The chain couples TRBV24-1 to TRBJ1-5; 8 nucleotides agree with TRBD1. Per germline, CDR1 KGHDR and CDR2 SFDVKD. CDR3 length: 14 amino acids. The junction had 4 bases not matched to a gene; V was cut back by 6 bases and J by 4 bases. CDR3 coding DNA: TGTGCCACCAGTACGACAGGGGCTAATCAGCCCCAGCATTTT. Encoded protein: CATSTTGANQPQHF.